A selection of T cell receptor beta chains follows, all from one sample in a study of T cells in Graves' hyperthyroidism and ophthalmopathy. TCRdb reprocessed the multiplex PCR reads with MiXCR, giving one entry per CDR3 protein. The table has about 130,000 distinct CDR3 sequences, around 20% seen once. The sample comprised blood. The origin of the receptors is a woman between 50 and 59 years old with Graves' hyperthyroidism that later progressed to Graves' ophthalmopathy. Both conserved end residues are part of each CDR3. A D gene is named only where the DNA matches it firmly. Only some rows state a clone size, as once, few, many or a class for expanded clones.

size: -; D: -; J: TRBJ2-3; V: TRBV6-1; DNA: TGTGCCAGCACTCTGGGAGATACGCAGTATTTT; CDR3: CASTLGDTQYF
size: many; D: TRBD1; J: TRBJ1-6; V: TRBV6-1; DNA: TGTGCCAGCAGATACAGGGGGCCCAATTCACCCCTCCACTTT; CDR3: CASRYRGPNSPLHF
size: many; D: -; J: TRBJ1-2; V: TRBV11-2; DNA: TGTGCCAGCAGCTTAAGGCAACAAACTAGCATTGGTGGCTACACCTTC; CDR3: CASSLRQQTSIGGYTF
size: many; D: -; J: TRBJ1-6; V: TRBV6-5; DNA: TGTGCCAGCAGTTACTCGGGGATTCCCATATCTAATTCACCCCTCCACTTT; CDR3: CASSYSGIPISNSPLHF
size: -; D: -; J: TRBJ1-5; V: TRBV19; DNA: TGTGCCAGTAGTATAATAGGGGGTCAGCCCCAGCATTTT; CDR3: CASSIIGGQPQHF
size: many; D: -; J: TRBJ2-3; V: TRBV9; DNA: TGTGCCAGCTCCCGTACCCACACAGATACGCAGTATTTT; CDR3: CASSRTHTDTQYF
size: few; D: -; J: TRBJ2-5; V: TRBV5-1; DNA: TGCGCCAGCAGCTTGGGGGGAGAGACCGAGACCCAGTACTTC; CDR3: CASSLGGETETQYF
size: -; D: -; J: TRBJ1-1; V: TRBV7-9; DNA: TGTGCCAGCAGCTTTTCTAACACTGAAGCTTTCTTT; CDR3: CASSFSNTEAFF
size: few; D: TRBD1; J: TRBJ1-1; V: TRBV7-6; DNA: TGTGCCAGCAGCCTAGGACAGGGTAAAGCTTTCTTT; CDR3: CASSLGQGKAFF
size: -; D: -; J: TRBJ2-1; V: TRBV4-1; DNA: TGCGCCAGCAGCCCTGCGGGTGGCTCCTACAATGAGCAGTTCTTC; CDR3: CASSPAGGSYNEQFF
size: many; D: -; J: TRBJ1-1; V: TRBV14; DNA: TGTGCCAGCAGCCAAGATCCGGCAGGACACACTGAAGCTTTCTTT; CDR3: CASSQDPAGHTEAFF
size: once; D: -; J: TRBJ1-1; V: TRBV6-1; DNA: TGTGCCAGCAGGCCAAGTTTAGACCCAAAAGAAGCTTTCTTT; CDR3: CASRPSLDPKEAFF
size: -; D: TRBD1; J: TRBJ1-2; V: TRBV5-5; DNA: TGTGCCAGCAGCTTGGAGGCCAGGGGGCTTGTGTATGGCTACACCTTC; CDR3: CASSLEARGLVYGYTF
size: few; D: TRBD1; J: TRBJ2-7; V: TRBV14; DNA: TGTGCCAGCAGCCGACGGGACAGCCTATCCTACGAGCAGTACTTC; CDR3: CASSRRDSLSYEQYF
size: -; D: TRBD2; J: TRBJ2-6; V: TRBV2; DNA: TGTGCCAGCAGTGATCGGAGCGGGACTGGGGCCAACGTCCTGACTTTC; CDR3: CASSDRSGTGANVLTF
size: few; D: -; J: TRBJ1-5; V: TRBV2; DNA: TGTGCCAGCAGTACGGGGGTGGGCAATCAGCCCCAGCATTTT; CDR3: CASSTGVGNQPQHF
size: -; D: TRBD1; J: TRBJ1-3; V: TRBV4-1; DNA: TGCGCCAGCAGCCACTGGGGACAGGCCGGACGAATATACTCTGGAAACACCATATATTTT; CDR3: CASSHWGQAGRIYSGNTIYF
size: many; D: TRBD1; J: TRBJ1-5; V: TRBV9; DNA: TGTGCCAGCAGCTCGGGACAGGGGTTTTTTCAGCCCCAGCATTTT; CDR3: CASSSGQGFFQPQHF
size: few; D: TRBD1; J: TRBJ1-6; V: TRBV5-1; DNA: TGCGCCAGCAGACAGGGGAGCTCCTATAATTCACCCCTCCACTTT; CDR3: CASRQGSSYNSPLHF
size: -; D: TRBD1; J: TRBJ1-5; V: TRBV28; DNA: TGTGCCAGCAGTTTTGAGACAGGGGGTAATCAGCCCCAGCATTTT; CDR3: CASSFETGGNQPQHF
size: few; D: TRBD1; J: TRBJ2-1; V: TRBV12-3/TRBV12-4; DNA: TGTGCCAGCAGCCCCCGACAGGGGGTTCGGAATGAGCAGTTCTTC; CDR3: CASSPRQGVRNEQFF
size: -; D: -; J: TRBJ2-6; V: TRBV5-1; DNA: TGCGCCAGCAGCTTGGACGGGCGCCCAAGGGCCAACGTCCTGACTTTC; CDR3: CASSLDGRPRANVLTF
size: few; D: -; J: TRBJ1-1; V: TRBV5-1; DNA: TGCGCCAGCCGCCTTCGGGTTACCGCTGAAGCTTTCTTT; CDR3: CASRLRVTAEAFF
size: many; D: -; J: TRBJ2-5; V: TRBV3-1; DNA: TGTGCCAGCAGCCAAGGGGACGAGACCCAGTACTTC; CDR3: CASSQGDETQYF
size: many; D: TRBD1; J: TRBJ2-7; V: TRBV20-1; DNA: TGCAGTGCCCTGGGACAGTTCGACGAGCAGTACTTC; CDR3: CSALGQFDEQYF
size: many; D: -; J: TRBJ1-1; V: TRBV5-5; DNA: TGTGCCAGCAGCTTGGGCCGGGCCACTGAAGCTTTCTTT; CDR3: CASSLGRATEAFF
size: -; D: TRBD1; J: TRBJ2-1; V: TRBV14; DNA: TGTGCCAGCAGCCAAGGGCCCCGTGGGACAGAGTTCTTC; CDR3: CASSQGPRGTEFF
size: -; D: -; J: TRBJ1-1; V: TRBV28; DNA: TGTGCCAGCAGTTTGGGTAGGGGGATAGGAGGGAACACTGAAGCTTTCTTT; CDR3: CASSLGRGIGGNTEAFF
size: many; D: -; J: TRBJ2-3; V: TRBV7-2; DNA: TGTGCCAGCAGCTTACAGGGGAGCACAGATACGCAGTATTTT; CDR3: CASSLQGSTDTQYF
size: many; D: -; J: TRBJ2-2; V: TRBV28; DNA: TGTGCCTTGGAACAGTTGAACACCGGGGAGCTGTTTTTT; CDR3: CALEQLNTGELFF
size: -; D: TRBD1; J: TRBJ2-1; V: TRBV27; DNA: TGTGCCAGCAGCCGGGACAGGGGCTACGAGCAGTTCTTC; CDR3: CASSRDRGYEQFF
size: many; D: -; J: TRBJ2-3; V: TRBV7-9; DNA: TGTGCCAGCAGCTTAGCCCTAGGACAGCCTAGCGGCAGCACAGATACGCAGTATTTT; CDR3: CASSLALGQPSGSTDTQYF
size: -; D: TRBD1; J: TRBJ1-1; V: TRBV28; DNA: TGTGCCACGCACGGACAGGGGGGGAACACTGAAGCTTTCTTT; CDR3: CATHGQGGNTEAFF
size: many; D: -; J: TRBJ1-4; V: TRBV2; DNA: TGTGCCAGCAGCTTAGACTCGCGGGGAAAACTGTTTTTT; CDR3: CASSLDSRGKLFF
size: many; D: -; J: TRBJ1-6; V: TRBV30; DNA: TGTGCCTGGAGTGGACAGTGGGATTCACCCCTCCACTTT; CDR3: CAWSGQWDSPLHF
size: -; D: TRBD1; J: TRBJ2-2; V: TRBV30; DNA: TGTGCCTGGAGTGTACCCCGCACAGGGGGCGGCACCGGGGAGCTGTTTTTT; CDR3: CAWSVPRTGGGTGELFF